This T cell receptor (beta chain) was sequenced for a study of blood T cell repertoires in COVID-19 (dated by TCRdb to about 2020). For the study in its entirety: Samples covering the acute and convalescent phases of COVID-19 were provided by collaborators in the United States, Italy and Spain. The material from the prospective study consisted of cDNA or gDNA derived from T cells, B-cell-depleted T cells, or PBMCs. HLA class I and class II types, where available, came from metadata supplied by the sample provider rather than from assay-based typing. The repertoires were released in a freely available public database meant as a resource for research on the immune response to SARS-CoV-2. Samples were obtained from the ongoing ImmuneRACE study (first 160 participants) and from about 1,300 subjects provided by 6 global collaborators. Subjects who had been exposed to COVID-19, were actively infected with it, or had recovered from it provided the deeply sampled blood TCRbeta repertoires that made up the dataset. A de-identified subject ID, COVID-19 status, age in years and sex were almost always included in the sample metadata.

Each collaborating institution followed its own protocols to collect whole blood in K2EDTA tubes. For TCRbeta analysis, collaborators shipped samples as frozen whole blood, isolated PBMCs, or DNA extracted from either of those sample types. The germline V gene provides CDR1 MNHEY and CDR2 SVGAGI. Trimming takes 6 bases off V and 3 bases off J; junction bases not matched to a gene: 7. The CDR3, cysteine through phenylalanine, is 15 amino acids long. The kept DNA is CDR3 alone, 45 bases in frame from the first base. What the authors observed across the whole study: Clinical and demographic metadata were provided uncurated, with the amount varying by source and participant.

This clone was seen more than once but under ten times. The clone's antigen remains unknown. Per-base qualities were not stored, and no clone one base away is much larger. TCRbeta CDR3 regions were amplified from genomic DNA by means of the immunoSEQ Assay, a bias-controlled multiplex PCR. The original methods were these. Nucleated cell counts per sample were estimated from amplification of reference gene primers within the assay. To quantify the absolute abundance of each unique TCRbeta CDR3 rearrangement, sequence reads were collapsed and filtered. For each sample, productive Simpson clonality was calculated as the square root of Simpson's diversity index across productive rearrangements. Entries here come from immuneACCESS through TCRdb and include only in-frame sequences with V and J called. Some clones fail to appear in such tables; in the studies checked, an unresolved V gene covers under half of the shortfall, and the cause of the remainder is unknown. The V and J calls and the clone size are those of that table, but D and trimming were determined from the DNA. In all, the sample holds under 200,000 clones, and more than 75% of those were seen once. The ten largest clonotypes hold approximately 2% of the sample.

Recombination joined TRBV6-5 with TRBJ2-7; 11 bases in between match TRBD2. Sample: peripheral blood. This TCR derives from a man between 18 and 29 years old with acute or convalescent COVID-19. The DNA sequence is as follows: TGTGCCAGCAGCTCCAGGACTAGCGGGCTCTACGAGCAGTACTTC. This encodes CASSSRTSGLYEQYF.